A selection of T cell receptor beta chains follows, all from one sample in a study of shared clonotypes between healthy human individuals. Repertoires were generated with immunoSEQ multiplex PCR, while TCRdb's copy carries only in-frame clones and drops some. The sample shows 2 million to 2.5 million clones, approximately 95% of them seen only once. What was sequenced was naive CD4+ T cells from PBMCs. These receptors all come from a man aged 18 to 29 in good health. Some clones in this sample may be carry-over from other donors' samples. The CDR3 runs from the conserved cysteine through the conserved F or W. The order of the fields is D gene, V gene, clone size, J gene, CDR3 protein, CDR3 DNA. The D gene is left open where the match is weak. Rows may omit the clone size; those that give it use once, few, many or a size class.

>.|TRBV7-2|once|TRBJ1-3
CASSPEGPLGNTIYF
TGTGCCAGCAGCCCAGAAGGGCCTCTTGGAAACACCATATATTTT
>.|TRBV30|.|TRBJ2-7
CAWSLQDYEQYF
TGTGCCTGGAGTTTGCAGGACTACGAGCAGTACTTC
>.|TRBV5-1|.|TRBJ2-5
CASSFSDPRQETQYF
TGCGCCAGCAGCTTCTCGGACCCCCGCCAAGAGACCCAGTACTTC
>.|TRBV5-1|.|TRBJ2-2
CASSLGQGSRELFF
TGCGCCAGCAGCTTGGGACAAGGGTCCCGGGAGCTGTTTTTT
>.|TRBV9|.|TRBJ2-1
CASSVRSGPYNEQFF
TGTGCCAGCAGCGTTCGAAGCGGTCCCTACAATGAGCAGTTCTTC
>.|TRBV6-1|.|TRBJ1-1
CASSDYGAPNTEAFF
TGTGCCAGCAGTGATTACGGGGCGCCGAACACTGAAGCTTTCTTT
>.|TRBV9|.|TRBJ2-1
CASSVVRGGVDEQFF
TGTGCCAGCAGCGTAGTAAGAGGAGGGGTTGATGAGCAGTTCTTC
>.|TRBV28|.|TRBJ1-2
CASSFGQDGYTF
TGTGCCAGCAGTTTCGGTCAGGATGGCTACACCTTC
>.|TRBV5-6|.|TRBJ2-4
CASSLDLGPARGGIQYF
TGTGCCAGCAGCTTGGACTTAGGGCCAGCAAGAGGAGGCATTCAGTACTTC
>.|TRBV9|.|TRBJ1-2
CASSSNADYGYTF
TGTGCCAGCAGTTCCAATGCTGACTATGGCTACACCTTC
>.|TRBV19|few|TRBJ1-2
CASSIGANYGYTF
TGTGCCAGTAGTATAGGAGCTAACTATGGCTACACCTTC
>.|TRBV20-1|few|TRBJ1-2
CSAYGAVVNF
TGCAGTGCGTACGGGGCCGTAGTTAACTTC
>.|TRBV30|.|TRBJ1-5
CAWSDLQANQPQHF
TGTGCCTGGAGCGACCTACAGGCTAATCAGCCCCAGCATTTT
>TRBD2|TRBV7-2|.|TRBJ2-7
CASRRAGEVSEQYF
TGTGCCAGCAGGAGAGCGGGAGAAGTCAGCGAGCAGTACTTC
>.|TRBV11-2|.|TRBJ2-3
CASSLAPGHADTQYF
TGTGCCAGCAGCTTAGCCCCGGGACATGCAGATACGCAGTATTTT
>TRBD2|TRBV27|.|TRBJ2-3
CASMEAGGTDTQYF
TGTGCCAGCATGGAAGCGGGAGGGACAGATACGCAGTATTTT
>TRBD1|TRBV27|once|TRBJ2-7
CASSLSGTGPTYEQYF
TGTGCCAGCAGTTTATCTGGGACAGGGCCGACCTACGAGCAGTACTTC
>.|TRBV6-5|.|TRBJ1-4
CASSSFRANEKLFF
TGTGCCAGCAGTAGCTTTAGGGCTAATGAAAAACTGTTTTTT
>TRBD1|TRBV28|.|TRBJ1-4
CASRWTGGREKLFF
TGTGCCAGCAGGTGGACAGGGGGCCGTGAAAAACTGTTTTTT
>TRBD1|TRBV9|.|TRBJ1-4
CASSPRGGQGGEKLFF
TGTGCCAGCAGCCCTCGCGGGGGACAGGGGGGTGAAAAACTGTTTTTT
>.|TRBV29-1|.|TRBJ2-5
CSVGRGGETQYF
TGCAGCGTTGGGAGGGGTGGTGAGACCCAGTACTTC
>TRBD1|TRBV5-1|.|TRBJ2-5
CASSLGGQGREETQYF
TGCGCCAGCAGCTTAGGTGGACAGGGTAGGGAGGAGACCCAGTACTTC
>.|TRBV30|.|TRBJ2-1
CAWSAPREQFF
TGTGCCTGGAGCGCCCCCCGCGAGCAGTTCTTC
>TRBD2|TRBV5-1|once|TRBJ2-3
CASSFGGLAGGVKDTQYF
TGCGCCAGCAGCTTTGGTGGACTAGCGGGAGGGGTAAAAGATACGCAGTATTTT
>TRBD1|TRBV29-1|.|TRBJ2-2
CSAVFPIQQGSGELFF
TGCAGCGCCGTTTTTCCCATCCAACAGGGGAGCGGGGAGCTGTTTTTT
>.|TRBV6-1|once|TRBJ2-7
CASSESGYGYEQYF
TGTGCCAGCAGTGAATCTGGGTACGGCTACGAGCAGTACTTC
>.|TRBV25-1|.|TRBJ2-5
CASSPLTLAPWGETQYF
TGTGCCAGCAGTCCCCTCACCCTGGCCCCCTGGGGCGAGACCCAGTACTTC
>TRBD1|TRBV5-1|.|TRBJ1-5
CASSLATGGGQPQHF
TGCGCCAGCAGCTTGGCTACAGGGGGCGGTCAGCCCCAGCATTTT
>.|TRBV7-9|once|TRBJ1-2
CASSLGFGAGGYTF
TGTGCCAGCAGCTTAGGGTTCGGGGCAGGCGGCTACACCTTC
>.|TRBV4-3|.|TRBJ1-2
CASSAHHSGRGYGYTF
TGCGCCAGCAGCGCGCACCACTCCGGACGGGGCTATGGCTACACCTTC
>.|TRBV12-2|.|TRBJ1-2
CASRLRSRGVGYTF
TGTGCAAGTCGCTTAAGGTCTCGGGGGGTAGGCTACACCTTC
>TRBD1|TRBV14|.|TRBJ2-3
CASSQDMGTGGTRADTQYF
TGTGCCAGCAGCCAAGATATGGGGACAGGGGGCACGCGGGCAGATACGCAGTATTTT
>.|TRBV7-2|.|TRBJ2-2
CASSRRLRANTGELFF
TGTGCCAGCAGCCGACGGTTGAGGGCCAACACCGGGGAGCTGTTTTTT
>TRBD2|TRBV10-1|.|TRBJ2-1
CASSDLRTSGRLYNEQFF
TGCGCCAGCAGTGACCTTAGGACTAGCGGGAGACTTTACAATGAGCAGTTCTTC
>.|TRBV27|.|TRBJ2-5
CASSSPGQGGETQYF
TGTGCCAGCAGTTCCCCCGGACAGGGAGGGGAGACCCAGTACTTC
>.|TRBV30|.|TRBJ1-4
CAWSLNEKLFF
TGTGCCTGGAGCCTCAATGAAAAACTGTTTTTT
>TRBD1|TRBV5-4|.|TRBJ2-2
CASSLLTTGVNGELFF
TGTGCCAGCAGCTTGTTAACGACAGGGGTTAACGGGGAGCTGTTTTTT
>.|TRBV28|.|TRBJ2-1
CASSPTYNEQFF
TGTGCCAGCAGTCCTACCTACAATGAGCAGTTCTTC
>TRBD2|TRBV4-1|.|TRBJ2-1
CASSPWASGSSYNEQFF
TGCGCCAGCAGCCCTTGGGCTAGCGGGAGCTCCTACAATGAGCAGTTCTTC
>.|TRBV19|.|TRBJ1-1
CASSIHGTLNTEAFF
TGTGCCAGTAGTATTCATGGGACACTGAACACTGAAGCTTTCTTT
>.|TRBV5-1|.|TRBJ1-2
CASSLSGTDMGYGYTF
TGCGCCAGCAGCTTATCCGGGACCGACATGGGCTATGGCTACACCTTC
>.|TRBV27|once|TRBJ2-5
CASSLSSIRWTQYF
TGTGCCAGCAGTTTATCCTCCATCCGCTGGACCCAGTACTTC
>.|TRBV7-8|.|TRBJ2-6
CASSLAGGANVLTF
TGTGCCAGCAGCTTAGCAGGAGGGGCCAACGTCCTGACTTTC
>.|TRBV7-9|.|TRBJ1-2
CASSPASDSNYGYTF
TGTGCCAGCAGCCCCGCCTCCGACTCAAACTATGGCTACACCTTC
>TRBD2|TRBV5-8|.|TRBJ2-1
CASSPGLAGHNEQFF
TGTGCCAGCAGCCCGGGACTAGCGGGGCACAATGAGCAGTTCTTC
>.|TRBV6-6|.|TRBJ2-4
CASSYFGVKAKNIQYF
TGTGCCAGCAGTTACTTCGGGGTCAAAGCCAAAAACATTCAGTACTTC
>.|TRBV7-2|.|TRBJ2-3
CASSLEGSDTQYF
TGTGCCAGCAGCCTCGAGGGGTCAGATACGCAGTATTTT
>.|TRBV2|.|TRBJ2-7
CASHRTALSYEQYF
TGTGCCAGCCACAGGACAGCACTCTCCTACGAGCAGTACTTC
>TRBD1|TRBV30|.|TRBJ2-2
CAWRGQSTGELFF
TGTGCCTGGAGGGGACAGTCCACCGGGGAGCTGTTTTTT
>TRBD1|TRBV27|.|TRBJ1-1
CASSDRGAHTEAFF
TGTGCCAGCTCGGACAGGGGGGCCCACACTGAAGCTTTCTTT
>.|TRBV7-6|once|TRBJ1-5
CASSDLNGNQPQHF
TGTGCCAGCAGCGACTTAAACGGCAATCAGCCCCAGCATTTT
>TRBD2|TRBV11-3|.|TRBJ2-1
CASSRTNRLAWNEQFF
TGTGCCAGCAGCCGAACGAATAGACTAGCGTGGAATGAGCAGTTCTTC
>TRBD2|TRBV7-3|few|TRBJ2-1
CASSLGTSGSNEQFF
TGTGCCAGCAGCCTCGGGACTAGCGGGAGCAATGAGCAGTTCTTC
>.|TRBV7-2|.|TRBJ2-3
CASSLDTDTQYF
TGTGCCAGCAGCCTGGACACAGATACGCAGTATTTT
>TRBD2|TRBV28|.|TRBJ2-3
CASSLRLAAVSTDTQYF
TGTGCCAGCAGCCTGCGCCTAGCGGCGGTAAGCACAGATACGCAGTATTTT
>.|TRBV2|.|TRBJ2-5
CASSDQETQYF
TGTGCCAGCAGTGACCAAGAGACCCAGTACTTC
>.|TRBV28|.|TRBJ1-3
CASSSLIGLSLGNTIYF
TGTGCCAGCAGTTCGTTGATAGGCCTCTCTCTAGGAAACACCATATATTTT
>.|TRBV7-2|.|TRBJ2-2
CASSLGFRARVTGELFF
TGTGCCAGCAGCTTAGGATTCAGGGCCAGGGTCACCGGGGAGCTGTTTTTT
>.|TRBV5-1|.|TRBJ1-5
CASSLEGSNQPQHF
TGCGCCAGCAGCTTGGAAGGGTCTAATCAGCCCCAGCATTTT